Here is one TCR beta chain with its context. What it binds is not known. Indicated time point: week 3, after first cycle of checkpoint inhibitor. Apart from a couple of fast progressors, RECIST 1.1 response was judged 12 weeks post-infusion. Patients had no prior systemic cancer treatment, immunosuppressants or other active cancers. Profiled with immunoSEQ multiplex PCR; TCRdb holds only in-frame clones, not every one. The table includes 9,500 to 15,000 clones, 85% to 90% detected once. These data are taken from a study of blood T cell dynamics during melanoma immunotherapy. Notes on the study in general: Clones driving repertoire changes may be melanoma-specific or general immune activation.

The germline V gene has CDR1 SNHLY and CDR2 FYNNEI. V dropped 2 bases and J dropped 7 bases, with 14 bases sitting between them. The CDR3 loop spans 14 amino acids. The gene calls are TRBV2 and TRBJ1-2; D gene uncertain. The sequenced sample was blood, obtained from a patient treated with checkpoint blockade. The sequence was collected from a human donor with melanoma. This CDR3 reads CASSESASSRGYTF. The CDR3 nucleotides are TGTGCCAGCAGTGAATCCGCTTCCAGCCGTGGCTACACCTTC. The whole variable domain, remainder taken from reference TRBV2 and TRBJ1-2, is EPEVTQTPSHQVTQMGQEVILRCVPISNHLYFYWYRQILGQKVEFLVSFYNNEISEKSEIFDDQFSVERPDGSNFTLKIRSTKLEDSAMYFCASSESASSRGYTFGSGTRLTVV.